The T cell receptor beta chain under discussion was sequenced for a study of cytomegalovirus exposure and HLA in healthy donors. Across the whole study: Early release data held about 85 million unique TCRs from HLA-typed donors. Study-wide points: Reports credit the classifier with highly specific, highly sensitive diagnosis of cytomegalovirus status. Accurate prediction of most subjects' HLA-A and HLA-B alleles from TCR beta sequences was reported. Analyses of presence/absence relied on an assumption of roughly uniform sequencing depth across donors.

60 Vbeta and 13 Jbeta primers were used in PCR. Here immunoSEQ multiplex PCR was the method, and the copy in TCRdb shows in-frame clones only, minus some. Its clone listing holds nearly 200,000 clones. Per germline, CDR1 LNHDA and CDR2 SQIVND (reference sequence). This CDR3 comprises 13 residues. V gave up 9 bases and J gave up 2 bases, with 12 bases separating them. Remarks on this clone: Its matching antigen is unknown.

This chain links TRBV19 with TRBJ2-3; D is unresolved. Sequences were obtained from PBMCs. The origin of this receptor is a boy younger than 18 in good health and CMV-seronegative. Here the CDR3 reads CASAVFVTDTQYF. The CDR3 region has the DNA TGTGCCAGCGCGGTCTTCGTCACAGATACGCAGTATTTT.